These T cell receptor beta chains were read from a single sample in a study of vaccination effects on CD4 cells after COVID-19. Their antigen targets remain unknown. Sequencing was performed with immunoSEQ multiplex PCR; in TCRdb, only in-frame clones are kept and a portion is missing. The table has roughly 59,000 clones, 60% to 80% seen once. The starting material was CD4+ T cells from PBMCs cultured with HCoV-OC43 spike peptides, obtained after COVID-19 vaccination. These receptors were collected from a human donor who received a COVID-19 vaccine. The CDR3 runs from the conserved cysteine through the conserved F or W. The D gene is left open where the match is weak. Rows give clone size only sometimes, using once, few, many, or a class for an expanded clone.

d_gene: TRBD1
v_gene: TRBV2
j_gene: TRBJ1-3
len: 14
abundance: -
CDR3nt: TGTGCCAGCAAGCAGGGGGATTCTGGAAACACCATATATTTT
CDR3aa: CASKQGDSGNTIYF

d_gene: TRBD1
v_gene: TRBV19
j_gene: TRBJ1-1
len: 16
abundance: -
CDR3nt: TGTGCCAGTAGTACGGGACAGGGAAGGGCCGAAACTGAAGCTTTCTTT
CDR3aa: CASSTGQGRAETEAFF

d_gene: -
v_gene: TRBV27
j_gene: TRBJ2-2
len: 15
abundance: -
CDR3nt: TGTGCCAGCAGTTTAATAGCGTCTTTACCCGGGGAGCTGTTTTTT
CDR3aa: CASSLIASLPGELFF

d_gene: TRBD1
v_gene: TRBV7-3
j_gene: TRBJ1-2
len: 14
abundance: few
CDR3nt: TGTGCCAGCAGCTCCGGGACAGGTCGCTATGGCTACACCTTC
CDR3aa: CASSSGTGRYGYTF

d_gene: -
v_gene: TRBV9
j_gene: TRBJ1-3
len: 14
abundance: -
CDR3nt: TGTGCCAGCAGCACATCCCGGGGTCGAGACACCATATATTTT
CDR3aa: CASSTSRGRDTIYF

d_gene: -
v_gene: TRBV5-4
j_gene: TRBJ1-2
len: 14
abundance: -
CDR3nt: TGTGCCAGCAGCTCGGGAACAGTAAACTATGGCTACACCTTC
CDR3aa: CASSSGTVNYGYTF

d_gene: TRBD1
v_gene: TRBV19
j_gene: TRBJ2-5
len: 16
abundance: -
CDR3nt: TGTGCCAGTAGTATAAGGCAGGGGGCTAATCAAGAGACCCAGTACTTC
CDR3aa: CASSIRQGANQETQYF

d_gene: -
v_gene: TRBV18
j_gene: TRBJ2-5
len: 14
abundance: -
CDR3nt: TGTGCCAGCTCACCCCCGGACCGCGCGGAGACCCAGTACTTC
CDR3aa: CASSPPDRAETQYF

d_gene: TRBD1
v_gene: TRBV6-1
j_gene: TRBJ1-2
len: 17
abundance: -
CDR3nt: TGTGCCAGCAGTGAAATATTGGGACAGGGATCACAACGAGGCTACACCTTC
CDR3aa: CASSEILGQGSQRGYTF

d_gene: -
v_gene: TRBV5-4
j_gene: TRBJ1-2
len: 13
abundance: -
CDR3nt: TGTGCCAGCAGCCTTGGAGGGACCTCTGGCTACACCTTC
CDR3aa: CASSLGGTSGYTF

d_gene: -
v_gene: TRBV5-1
j_gene: TRBJ2-5
len: 14
abundance: -
CDR3nt: TGCGCCAGCACCCACGGGGCAGTAAAAGAGACCCAGTACTTC
CDR3aa: CASTHGAVKETQYF

d_gene: -
v_gene: TRBV2
j_gene: TRBJ2-5
len: 11
abundance: -
CDR3nt: TGTGCCAGCTCCGGGGTAGAGACCCAGTACTTC
CDR3aa: CASSGVETQYF

d_gene: -
v_gene: TRBV28
j_gene: TRBJ1-1
len: 12
abundance: -
CDR3nt: TGTGCCAGCAGTTCCTGGGAAATCGTGGCTTTCTTT
CDR3aa: CASSSWEIVAFF

d_gene: -
v_gene: TRBV7-3
j_gene: TRBJ2-3
len: 13
abundance: -
CDR3nt: TGTGCCAGCTCGGGGGCCTACACAGATACGCAGTATTTT
CDR3aa: CASSGAYTDTQYF

d_gene: -
v_gene: TRBV7-8
j_gene: TRBJ1-4
len: 17
abundance: -
CDR3nt: TGTGCCAGCAGCCCCCGGAGTGCGGCTGCAACTAATGAAAAACTGTTTTTT
CDR3aa: CASSPRSAAATNEKLFF

d_gene: -
v_gene: TRBV10-3
j_gene: TRBJ1-1
len: 15
abundance: -
CDR3nt: TGTGCCATCAGTGACCCCCGACATGGGAACACTGAAGCTTTCTTT
CDR3aa: CAISDPRHGNTEAFF

d_gene: TRBD2
v_gene: TRBV5-1
j_gene: TRBJ2-5
len: 15
abundance: -
CDR3nt: TGCGCCAGCAGCTCTCGGACTAGCGGGGCAGAGACCCAGTACTTC
CDR3aa: CASSSRTSGAETQYF

d_gene: TRBD1
v_gene: TRBV18
j_gene: TRBJ1-1
len: 14
abundance: -
CDR3nt: TGTGCCAGCTCACCAATGGACAGGGGCACTGAAGCTTTCTTT
CDR3aa: CASSPMDRGTEAFF

d_gene: TRBD2
v_gene: TRBV18
j_gene: TRBJ2-1
len: 15
abundance: -
CDR3nt: TGTGCCAGCTCACCACGGACTAGCGGGGTAAATGAGCAGTTCTTC
CDR3aa: CASSPRTSGVNEQFF

d_gene: -
v_gene: TRBV21-1
j_gene: TRBJ2-1
len: 17
abundance: few
CDR3nt: TGTGCCAGCAGCAAAGAGGACGGCAGGGGGCTTGGAGAAGAGCAGTTCTTC
CDR3aa: CASSKEDGRGLGEEQFF

d_gene: -
v_gene: TRBV19
j_gene: TRBJ1-4
len: 16
abundance: -
CDR3nt: TGTGCCAGTAGTATAAGGCGAGGGGTTACTAATGAAAAACTGTTTTTT
CDR3aa: CASSIRRGVTNEKLFF

d_gene: -
v_gene: TRBV9
j_gene: TRBJ1-2
len: 15
abundance: -
CDR3nt: TGTGCCAGCAGCGTAGAGGGCGGGCAGGGTAGGGGCTACACCTTC
CDR3aa: CASSVEGGQGRGYTF

d_gene: TRBD1
v_gene: TRBV18
j_gene: TRBJ2-6
len: 20
abundance: once
CDR3nt: TGTGCCAGCTCGCAGACCGTGGGACAGGGGGTTCCATCTGGGGCCAACGTCCTGACTTTC
CDR3aa: CASSQTVGQGVPSGANVLTF

d_gene: -
v_gene: TRBV23-1
j_gene: TRBJ1-6
len: 20
abundance: -
CDR3nt: TGCGCCAGCAGTCAACGGGTCCAGGACACTACCTTTCGGGGTAATTCACCCCTCCACTTT
CDR3aa: CASSQRVQDTTFRGNSPLHF

d_gene: TRBD1
v_gene: TRBV6-6
j_gene: TRBJ1-4
len: 14
abundance: -
CDR3nt: TGTGCCAGCGCTACCGAGACAGGGGGTGAAAAACTGTTTTTT
CDR3aa: CASATETGGEKLFF

d_gene: -
v_gene: TRBV5-4
j_gene: TRBJ1-2
len: 14
abundance: -
CDR3nt: TGTGCCAGCAGCTTATTGAGCGCTAACTATGGCTACACCTTC
CDR3aa: CASSLLSANYGYTF

d_gene: -
v_gene: TRBV7-9
j_gene: TRBJ1-1
len: 12
abundance: -
CDR3nt: TGTGCCAGCGGAGAGGGGGGCGCTGAAGCTTTCTTT
CDR3aa: CASGEGGAEAFF

d_gene: -
v_gene: TRBV3-1/TRBV3-2
j_gene: TRBJ1-2
len: 15
abundance: -
CDR3nt: TGTGCCAGCAGCCCTCGGGGTGAGGGTGGGTATGGCTACACCTTC
CDR3aa: CASSPRGEGGYGYTF

d_gene: TRBD1
v_gene: TRBV19
j_gene: TRBJ2-5
len: 17
abundance: few
CDR3nt: TGTGCCAGTAGTCCCTCTACAGGGGCAGCCCGACAAGAGACCCAGTACTTC
CDR3aa: CASSPSTGAARQETQYF

d_gene: -
v_gene: TRBV4-1
j_gene: TRBJ2-1
len: 15
abundance: -
CDR3nt: TGCGCCAGCAGCAAGACTAGTACGGGCCTCAATGAGCAGTTCTTC
CDR3aa: CASSKTSTGLNEQFF

d_gene: -
v_gene: TRBV13
j_gene: TRBJ1-2
len: 12
abundance: -
CDR3nt: TGTGCCAGCAGCTTAGGTGCCTATGGCTACACCTTC
CDR3aa: CASSLGAYGYTF

d_gene: -
v_gene: TRBV19
j_gene: TRBJ1-4
len: 15
abundance: -
CDR3nt: TGTGCCAGTAGTATTTCCGGGGCGCTGGTTGAAAAACTGTTTTTT
CDR3aa: CASSISGALVEKLFF

d_gene: TRBD1
v_gene: TRBV10-2
j_gene: TRBJ1-5
len: 16
abundance: -
CDR3nt: TGCGCCAGCAGTGAAAGGGACAGGGGGGCTGGTCAGCCCCAGCATTTT
CDR3aa: CASSERDRGAGQPQHF

d_gene: -
v_gene: TRBV2
j_gene: TRBJ1-2
len: 13
abundance: -
CDR3nt: TGTGCCAGCAGTGGAAACATAAACTATGGCTACACCTTC
CDR3aa: CASSGNINYGYTF

d_gene: -
v_gene: TRBV2
j_gene: TRBJ1-5
len: 14
abundance: -
CDR3nt: TGTGCCAGCAGTGGAGGGTTCGGGGATCAGCCCCAGCATTTT
CDR3aa: CASSGGFGDQPQHF

d_gene: TRBD1
v_gene: TRBV2
j_gene: TRBJ1-5
len: 14
abundance: once
CDR3nt: TGTGCCAGCAGTGGGACAGGGAATTTCCAGCCCCAGCATTTT
CDR3aa: CASSGTGNFQPQHF

d_gene: -
v_gene: TRBV6-2/TRBV6-3
j_gene: TRBJ1-5
len: 15
abundance: -
CDR3nt: TGTGCCAGCAGTTACCCGGCGATTAGCAATCAGCCCCAGCATTTT
CDR3aa: CASSYPAISNQPQHF

d_gene: -
v_gene: TRBV6-2/TRBV6-3
j_gene: TRBJ1-2
len: 16
abundance: -
CDR3nt: TGTGCCAGCAGTTACTCCATCGGGGGAACTAACTATGGCTACACCTTC
CDR3aa: CASSYSIGGTNYGYTF

d_gene: -
v_gene: TRBV6-5
j_gene: TRBJ1-5
len: 14
abundance: few
CDR3nt: TGTGCCAGCAGTCCAGGGGCAGGGTACCAGCCCCAGCATTTT
CDR3aa: CASSPGAGYQPQHF

d_gene: TRBD1
v_gene: TRBV7-8
j_gene: TRBJ1-1
len: 15
abundance: -
CDR3nt: TGTGCCAGCAGCTTAGTTTGGCAGGGGGACACTGAAGCTTTCTTT
CDR3aa: CASSLVWQGDTEAFF

d_gene: -
v_gene: TRBV6-5
j_gene: TRBJ2-4
len: 15
abundance: -
CDR3nt: TGTGCCAGCAGTTACTCCAGGGGAGGAAAAAACATTCAGTACTTC
CDR3aa: CASSYSRGGKNIQYF

d_gene: TRBD1
v_gene: TRBV19
j_gene: TRBJ1-5
len: 16
abundance: -
CDR3nt: TGTGCCAGTAGGGAACAGGGGCAATGGAGCAATCAGCCCCAGCATTTT
CDR3aa: CASREQGQWSNQPQHF

d_gene: TRBD2
v_gene: TRBV7-2
j_gene: TRBJ2-1
len: 16
abundance: -
CDR3nt: TGTGCCAGCAGGGGGGCTACAGCGGGGGGTTACAATGAGCAGTTCTTC
CDR3aa: CASRGATAGGYNEQFF

d_gene: -
v_gene: TRBV5-1
j_gene: TRBJ2-3
len: 15
abundance: -
CDR3nt: TGCGCCAGCAGCGGCACGGGCCGGACCACAGATACGCAGTATTTT
CDR3aa: CASSGTGRTTDTQYF

d_gene: -
v_gene: TRBV4-3
j_gene: TRBJ2-3
len: 17
abundance: -
CDR3nt: TGCGCCAGCAGCCAGTCCGGTCATCGGGGGAGCACAGATACGCAGTATTTT
CDR3aa: CASSQSGHRGSTDTQYF

d_gene: TRBD1
v_gene: TRBV5-1
j_gene: TRBJ1-1
len: 14
abundance: -
CDR3nt: TGCGCCAGCAGCTTGTCAGGGGGCAACACTGAAGCTTTCTTT
CDR3aa: CASSLSGGNTEAFF

d_gene: TRBD1
v_gene: TRBV18
j_gene: TRBJ1-4
len: 14
abundance: -
CDR3nt: TGTGCCAGCTCACCAGCAGGGGGTAACGAAAAACTGTTTTTT
CDR3aa: CASSPAGGNEKLFF

d_gene: -
v_gene: TRBV24-1
j_gene: TRBJ2-3
len: 15
abundance: once
CDR3nt: TGTGCCACCAGTGATTTTTCCCAGGGCACAGATACGCAGTATTTT
CDR3aa: CATSDFSQGTDTQYF

d_gene: -
v_gene: TRBV18
j_gene: TRBJ2-1
len: 15
abundance: -
CDR3nt: TGTGCCAGCTCACCACCCGGGACGGGGTACAATGAGCAGTTCTTC
CDR3aa: CASSPPGTGYNEQFF

d_gene: TRBD2
v_gene: TRBV10-1
j_gene: TRBJ2-3
len: 16
abundance: -
CDR3nt: TGCGCCAGCAGCCCAAGACTAGCGGGGGTGTCAGATACGCAGTATTTT
CDR3aa: CASSPRLAGVSDTQYF

d_gene: -
v_gene: TRBV28
j_gene: TRBJ1-1
len: 15
abundance: once
CDR3nt: TGTGCCAGCAGATACTCAGGGCCCCAGAACACTGAAGCTTTCTTT
CDR3aa: CASRYSGPQNTEAFF

d_gene: TRBD2
v_gene: TRBV5-1
j_gene: TRBJ2-2
len: 17
abundance: -
CDR3nt: TGCGCCAGCAGCTCAACTGGGATGGCGGGGGGACGAGGGGAGCTGTTTTTT
CDR3aa: CASSSTGMAGGRGELFF